This T cell receptor (beta chain) was documented in a study of blood T cell repertoires in COVID-19. Study details: There were acute and convalescent COVID-19 samples, and they came from the United States, Italy and Spain. Nucleic acid was either cDNA or gDNA, and it came from T cells, B-cell-depleted T cells, or PBMCs.

In the source study's methods: From reference gene primer amplification, estimates of nucleated cell counts were derived. Sequenced by immunoSEQ multiplex PCR; TCRdb stores in-frame clones only, minus some. V and J calls and clone size are as listed in that table; D and trimming were resolved from the DNA. This table has tens of thousands of clones, roughly 80% appearing once. Sequencing was carried out using peripheral blood. The TCR originated in an elderly woman with acute or convalescent COVID-19.

The CDR3 DNA is TGTGCCAGCAGCCTCGGACTAGCGGGGGAACAAGAGACCCAGTACTTC. Translation gives CASSLGLAGEQETQYF. This sequence joins TRBV5-4 and TRBJ2-5; 13 bases are a match to TRBD2. The CDR3 covers 16 residues. Per germline, CDR1 SGHNT and CDR2 YYREEE (reference sequence). With V trimmed by 4 bases and J by 2 bases, 5 bases remained unmatched. Full variable domain (outside the CDR3, taken from reference TRBV5-4 and TRBJ2-5): ETGVTQSPTHLIKTRGQQVTLRCSSQSGHNTVSWYQQALGQGPQFIFQYYREEENGRGNFPPRFSGLQFPNYSSELNVNALELDDSALYLCASSLGLAGEQETQYFGPGTRLLVL.